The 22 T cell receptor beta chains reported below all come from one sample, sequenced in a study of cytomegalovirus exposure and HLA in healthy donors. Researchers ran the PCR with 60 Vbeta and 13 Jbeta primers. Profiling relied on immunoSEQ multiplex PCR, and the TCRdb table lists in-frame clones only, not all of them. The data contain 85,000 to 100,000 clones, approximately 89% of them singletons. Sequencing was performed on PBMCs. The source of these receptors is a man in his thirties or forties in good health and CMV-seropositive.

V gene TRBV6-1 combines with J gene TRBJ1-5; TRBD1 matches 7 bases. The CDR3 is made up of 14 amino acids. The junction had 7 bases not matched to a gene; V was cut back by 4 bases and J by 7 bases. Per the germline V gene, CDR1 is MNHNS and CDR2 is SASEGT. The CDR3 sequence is CASSGDRAGQPQHF. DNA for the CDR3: TGTGCCAGCAGTGGAGACAGGGCAGGGCAGCCCCAGCATTTT.

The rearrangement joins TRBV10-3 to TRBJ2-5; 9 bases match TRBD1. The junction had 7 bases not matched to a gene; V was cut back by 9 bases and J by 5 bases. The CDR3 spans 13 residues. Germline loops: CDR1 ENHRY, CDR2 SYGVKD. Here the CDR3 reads CAIRQGVGETQYF. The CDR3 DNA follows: TGTGCCATTCGACAGGGGGTCGGGGAGACCCAGTACTTC.

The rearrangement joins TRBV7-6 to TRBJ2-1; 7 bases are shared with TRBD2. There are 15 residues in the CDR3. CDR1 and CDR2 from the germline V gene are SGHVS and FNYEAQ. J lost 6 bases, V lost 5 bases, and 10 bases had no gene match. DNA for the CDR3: TGTGCCAGCAGCCTCGTGAGGACTAGATTCAATGAGCAGTTCTTC. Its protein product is CASSLVRTRFNEQFF.

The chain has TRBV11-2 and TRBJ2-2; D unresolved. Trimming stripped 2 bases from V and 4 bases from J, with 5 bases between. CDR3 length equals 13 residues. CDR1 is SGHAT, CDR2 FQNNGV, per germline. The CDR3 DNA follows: TGTGCCAGCAGCTTATACAGCACCGGGGAGCTGTTTTTT. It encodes CASSLYSTGELFF.

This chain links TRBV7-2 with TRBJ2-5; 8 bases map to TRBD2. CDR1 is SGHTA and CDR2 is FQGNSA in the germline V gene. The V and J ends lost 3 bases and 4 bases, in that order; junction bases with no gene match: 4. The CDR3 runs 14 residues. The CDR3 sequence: CASSFGLAGETQYF. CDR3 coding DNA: TGTGCCAGCAGCTTCGGACTAGCTGGAGAGACCCAGTACTTC.

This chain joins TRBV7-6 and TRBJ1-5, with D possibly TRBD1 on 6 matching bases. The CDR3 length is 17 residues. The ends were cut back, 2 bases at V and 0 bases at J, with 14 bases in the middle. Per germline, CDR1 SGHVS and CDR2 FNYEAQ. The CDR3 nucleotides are TGTGCCAGCAGCTTAAGCCAGGGGAGTGATAGCAATCAGCCCCAGCATTTT. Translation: CASSLSQGSDSNQPQHF.

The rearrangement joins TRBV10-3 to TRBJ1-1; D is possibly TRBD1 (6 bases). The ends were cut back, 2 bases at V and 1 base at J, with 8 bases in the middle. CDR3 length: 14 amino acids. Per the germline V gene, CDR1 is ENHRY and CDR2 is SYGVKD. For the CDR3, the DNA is TGTGCCATCAGTGAGACGACAGGGAACACTGAAGCTTTCTTT. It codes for CAISETTGNTEAFF.

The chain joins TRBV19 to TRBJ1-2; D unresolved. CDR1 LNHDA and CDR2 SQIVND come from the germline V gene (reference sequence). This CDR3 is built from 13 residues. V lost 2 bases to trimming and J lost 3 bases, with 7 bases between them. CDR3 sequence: CASSIRGYYGYTF. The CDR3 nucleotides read TGTGCCAGTAGTATAAGAGGATACTATGGCTACACCTTC.

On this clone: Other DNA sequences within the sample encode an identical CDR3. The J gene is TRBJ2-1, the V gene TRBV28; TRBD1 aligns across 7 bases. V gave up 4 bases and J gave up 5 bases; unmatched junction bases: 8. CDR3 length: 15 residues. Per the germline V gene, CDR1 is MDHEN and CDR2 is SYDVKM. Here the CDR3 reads CASSYLGQLNNEQFF. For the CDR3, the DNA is TGTGCCAGCAGTTACCTGGGACAGCTTAACAATGAGCAGTTCTTC.

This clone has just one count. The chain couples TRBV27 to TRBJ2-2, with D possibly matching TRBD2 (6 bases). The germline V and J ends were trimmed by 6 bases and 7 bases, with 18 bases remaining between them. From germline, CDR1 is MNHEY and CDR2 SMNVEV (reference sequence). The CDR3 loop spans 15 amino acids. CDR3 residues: CASRLAGGFGGELFF. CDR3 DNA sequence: TGTGCCAGCAGACTTGCTGGGGGGTTTGGCGGGGAGCTGTTTTTT.

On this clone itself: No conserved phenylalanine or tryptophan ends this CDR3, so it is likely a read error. The CDR3 DNA is TGTGCCAGCAGTGCGGACAGTCATAGCAATCAGCCCCAGCATCTT. It is translated as CASSADSHSNQPQHL. This chain links TRBV2 with TRBJ1-5, with D possibly being TRBD1 (6 bases). Deletions cut 4 bases from V and 0 bases from J, with 10 bases between. Germline lookup yields CDR1 SNHLY and CDR2 FYNNEI. The CDR3 has 15 residues.

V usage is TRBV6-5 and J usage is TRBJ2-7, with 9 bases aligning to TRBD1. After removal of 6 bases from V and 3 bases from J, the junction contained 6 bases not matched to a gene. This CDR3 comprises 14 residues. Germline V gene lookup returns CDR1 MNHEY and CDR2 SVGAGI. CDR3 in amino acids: CASSRTGQGYEQYF. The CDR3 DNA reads TGTGCCAGCAGCCGAACGGGACAGGGCTACGAGCAGTACTTC.

The CDR3 coding sequence is TGTGCCTGGAGTGAGGGCAGGGGATTTTCTGGCTACACCTTC. Its protein is CAWSEGRGFSGYTF. J is TRBJ1-2 and V is TRBV30; maybe TRBD1 (6 bases). The V end lost 1 base, the J end lost 7 bases, and 16 bases lay between the germline ends. The germline gives CDR1 GTSNPN, CDR2 SVGIG (reference sequence). This CDR3 comprises 14 residues.

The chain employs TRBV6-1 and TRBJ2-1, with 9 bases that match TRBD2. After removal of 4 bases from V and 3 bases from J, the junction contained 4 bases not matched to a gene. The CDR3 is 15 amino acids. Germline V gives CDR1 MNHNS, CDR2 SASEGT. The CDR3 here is CASSGQAGGYNEQFF. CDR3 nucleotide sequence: TGTGCCAGCAGTGGACAAGCGGGGGGCTACAATGAGCAGTTCTTC.

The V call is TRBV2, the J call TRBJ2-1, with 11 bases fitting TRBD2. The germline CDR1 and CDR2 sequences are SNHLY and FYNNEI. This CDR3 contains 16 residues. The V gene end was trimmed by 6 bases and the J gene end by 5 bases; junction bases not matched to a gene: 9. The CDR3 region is CASRAPPGLADNEQFF. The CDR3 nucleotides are TGTGCCAGCAGAGCACCTCCGGGACTAGCGGACAATGAGCAGTTCTTC. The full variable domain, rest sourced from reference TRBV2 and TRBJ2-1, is EPEVTQTPSHQVTQMGQEVILRCVPISNHLYFYWYRQILGQKVEFLVSFYNNEISEKSEIFDDQFSVERPDGSNFTLKIRSTKLEDSAMYFCASRAPPGLADNEQFFGPGTRLTVL.

CDR3 amino acids: CASRRQGHQPQHF. In nucleotides, the CDR3 is TGTGCCAGCAGGAGACAGGGCCATCAGCCCCAGCATTTT. V is TRBV2 and J is TRBJ1-5, with 7 bases identical to TRBD1. The CDR3 has 13 residues. Germline values: CDR1 SNHLY, CDR2 FYNNEI. V lost 6 bases, J lost 5 bases, and 4 bases stayed unmatched.

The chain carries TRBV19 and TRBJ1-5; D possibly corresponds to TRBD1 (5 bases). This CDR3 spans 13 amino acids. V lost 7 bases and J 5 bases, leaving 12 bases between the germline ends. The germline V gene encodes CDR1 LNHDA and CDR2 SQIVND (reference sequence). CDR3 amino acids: CASTRGGDQPQHF. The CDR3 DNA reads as TGTGCCAGTACCCGCGGGGGGGATCAGCCCCAGCATTTT.

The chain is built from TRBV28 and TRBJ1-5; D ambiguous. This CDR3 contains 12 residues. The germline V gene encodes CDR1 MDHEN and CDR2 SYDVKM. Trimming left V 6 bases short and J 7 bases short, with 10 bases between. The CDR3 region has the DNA TGTGCCAGCAGGGCGGGTGGACAGCCCCAGCATTTT. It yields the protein CASRAGGQPQHF.

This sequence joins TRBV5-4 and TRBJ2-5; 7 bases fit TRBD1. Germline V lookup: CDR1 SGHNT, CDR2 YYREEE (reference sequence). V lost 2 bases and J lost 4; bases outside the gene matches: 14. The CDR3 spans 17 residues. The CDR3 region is CASSFRQGQNKRETQYF. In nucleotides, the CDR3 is TGTGCCAGCAGCTTCCGACAGGGCCAGAATAAAAGAGAGACCCAGTACTTC.

CDR3 region: CASSPPSSDTQYF. The CDR3 bases are TGTGCCAGCTCACCACCGTCTTCAGATACGCAGTATTTT. The chain is built from TRBV18 and TRBJ2-3; D uncertain. V lost 0 bases to trimming and J lost 4 bases, with 5 bases between them. CDR1 KGHSH and CDR2 LQKENI come from the germline V gene. This CDR3 spans 13 amino acids.

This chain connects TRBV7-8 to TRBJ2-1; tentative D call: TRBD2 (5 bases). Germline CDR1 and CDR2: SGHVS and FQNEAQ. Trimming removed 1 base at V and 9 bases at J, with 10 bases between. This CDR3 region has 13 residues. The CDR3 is CASSLVTGSEQFF. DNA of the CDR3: TGTGCCAGCAGCTTAGTAACGGGGAGTGAGCAGTTCTTC.

CDR3 in amino acids: CATMDRLTDTQYF. Written as DNA, the CDR3 is TGTGCCACCATGGACAGACTCACAGATACGCAGTATTTT. V and J are TRBV2 and TRBJ2-3, with a weak D call TRBD1 (6 bases). The CDR3 consists of 13 residues. Germline V gives CDR1 SNHLY, CDR2 FYNNEI. Trimming shortened V by 10 bases and J by 2 bases, and 13 bases separated the two germline ends.